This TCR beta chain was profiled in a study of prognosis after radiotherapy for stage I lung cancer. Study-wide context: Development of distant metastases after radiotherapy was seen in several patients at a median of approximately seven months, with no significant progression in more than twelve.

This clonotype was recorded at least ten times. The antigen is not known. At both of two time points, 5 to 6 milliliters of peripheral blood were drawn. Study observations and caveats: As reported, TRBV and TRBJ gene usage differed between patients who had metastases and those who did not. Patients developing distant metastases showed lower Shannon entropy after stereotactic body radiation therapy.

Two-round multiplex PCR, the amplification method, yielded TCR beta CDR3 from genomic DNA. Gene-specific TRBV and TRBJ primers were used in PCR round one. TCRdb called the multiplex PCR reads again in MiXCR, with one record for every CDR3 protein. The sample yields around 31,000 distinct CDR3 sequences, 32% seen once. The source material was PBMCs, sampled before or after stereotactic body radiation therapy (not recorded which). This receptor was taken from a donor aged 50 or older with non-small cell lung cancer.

This CDR3 is CASSPDVNQPQHF. Written as DNA, the CDR3 is TGTGCCAGCTCACCCGACGTCAATCAGCCCCAGCATTTT. The V gene is TRBV18, the J gene TRBJ1-5; D unresolved. This CDR3 is 13 amino acids long. CDR1 is KGHSH and CDR2 is LQKENI in the germline V gene. With 3 bases removed from V and 3 bases from J, the gap between germline ends came to 6 bases. The variable domain in full, with the rest retrieved from reference TRBV18 and TRBJ1-5, is NAGVMQNPRHLVRRRGQEARLRCSPMKGHSHVYWYRQLPEEGLKFMVYLQKENIIDESGMPKERFSAEFPKEGPSILRIQQVVRGDSAAYFCASSPDVNQPQHFGDGTRLSIL.